Listed below are T cell receptor beta chains from one sample, sequenced in a study of blood T cell repertoires in COVID-19. Libraries were prepared by immunoSEQ multiplex PCR; TCRdb keeps only in-frame clonotypes and omits some of them. The repertoire has about 480,000 clones, approximately 88% of them found once; the top ten carry approximately 12%. The sample was peripheral blood. These receptors were taken from a woman between 45 and 60 years old with COVID-19, enrolled during active disease. CDR3s include the opening cysteine and the closing phenylalanine or tryptophan. The order of the fields is J gene, V gene, D gene, clone size, CDR3 protein, CDR3 DNA. A D gene is named only where the DNA matches it firmly. A row's size may be missing; if present it is once, few, many or a size class.

j_call: TRBJ2-5
v_call: TRBV5-1
d_call: TRBD2
clone_size: -
cdr3_aa: CASSISTSEETQYF
cdr3_nt: TGCGCCAGCAGCATATCGACTAGCGAAGAGACCCAGTACTTC

j_call: TRBJ2-3
v_call: TRBV24-1
d_call: TRBD1
clone_size: -
cdr3_aa: CATSDGDRGGTDTQYF
cdr3_nt: TGTGCCACCAGTGACGGGGACAGGGGAGGTACAGATACGCAGTATTTT

j_call: TRBJ2-6
v_call: TRBV6-1
d_call: -
clone_size: -
cdr3_aa: CASSGPTGSGANVLTF
cdr3_nt: TGTGCCAGCAGTGGCCCTACCGGGTCTGGGGCCAACGTCCTGACTTTC

j_call: TRBJ1-5
v_call: TRBV28
d_call: TRBD1
clone_size: once
cdr3_aa: CASSGLGTGNLRNQPQHF
cdr3_nt: TGTGCCAGCAGTGGGCTCGGGACAGGGAATTTGCGGAATCAGCCCCAGCATTTT

j_call: TRBJ1-2
v_call: TRBV10-2
d_call: TRBD1
clone_size: -
cdr3_aa: CASSPTGGFYGYTF
cdr3_nt: TGCGCCAGCAGTCCGACAGGGGGTTTCTATGGCTACACCTTC

j_call: TRBJ1-1
v_call: TRBV4-2
d_call: -
clone_size: -
cdr3_aa: CASSFLRGDDTEAFF
cdr3_nt: TGTGCCAGCAGCTTCCTCAGGGGTGACGACACTGAAGCTTTCTTT

j_call: TRBJ2-5
v_call: TRBV5-4
d_call: -
clone_size: -
cdr3_aa: CASSLDPGEETQYF
cdr3_nt: TGTGCCAGCAGCTTGGATCCAGGGGAAGAGACCCAGTACTTC

j_call: TRBJ2-7
v_call: TRBV11-2
d_call: -
clone_size: -
cdr3_aa: CASTLTGSYEQYF
cdr3_nt: TGTGCCAGCACCCTAACAGGGAGCTACGAGCAGTACTTC

j_call: TRBJ2-1
v_call: TRBV19
d_call: -
clone_size: -
cdr3_aa: CASSIGASYNEQFF
cdr3_nt: TGTGCCAGTAGTATAGGGGCCTCCTACAATGAGCAGTTCTTC

j_call: TRBJ1-5
v_call: TRBV6-5
d_call: -
clone_size: few
cdr3_aa: CASSYSTGFGPQHF
cdr3_nt: TGTGCCAGCAGTTACTCTACAGGGTTCGGGCCCCAGCATTTT

j_call: TRBJ1-2
v_call: TRBV5-5
d_call: TRBD1
clone_size: -
cdr3_aa: CASSSWTGYGYTF
cdr3_nt: TGTGCCAGCAGCTCGTGGACAGGCTATGGCTACACCTTC

j_call: TRBJ1-6
v_call: TRBV30
d_call: -
clone_size: few
cdr3_aa: CAWLKGGSSYNSPLHF
cdr3_nt: TGTGCCTGGTTGAAAGGGGGAAGCTCCTATAATTCACCCCTCCACTTT

j_call: TRBJ1-5
v_call: TRBV9
d_call: TRBD1
clone_size: -
cdr3_aa: CASSGQGDQPQHF
cdr3_nt: TGTGCCAGCAGCGGACAGGGGGACCAGCCCCAGCATTTT

j_call: TRBJ1-5
v_call: TRBV6-5
d_call: -
clone_size: -
cdr3_aa: CASSRDFYQPQHF
cdr3_nt: TGTGCCAGCAGCCGGGACTTCTATCAGCCCCAGCATTTT

j_call: TRBJ1-2
v_call: TRBV6-2/TRBV6-3
d_call: TRBD1
clone_size: -
cdr3_aa: CASSSPQGDYGYTF
cdr3_nt: TGTGCCAGCAGTTCCCCTCAGGGGGACTATGGCTACACCTTC

j_call: TRBJ2-1
v_call: TRBV5-4
d_call: TRBD2
clone_size: -
cdr3_aa: CASSPGSSGGARNEQFF
cdr3_nt: TGTGCCAGCAGTCCGGGGTCTAGCGGGGGGGCGAGGAATGAGCAGTTCTTC

j_call: TRBJ2-1
v_call: TRBV3-1/TRBV3-2
d_call: TRBD2
clone_size: -
cdr3_aa: CASSPRASGSPDRQFF
cdr3_nt: TGTGCCAGCAGCCCTAGGGCTAGCGGATCACCCGACCGACAGTTCTTC